This TCR beta chain derives from a study of shared clonotypes between healthy human individuals. Study details: Each donor contributed plates that comprised three CD4 naive, three CD4 memory, two CD8 naive and one CD8 memory. Whole-study results and caveats: Estimated clonotype richness was generally higher in naive than memory subsets.

About this clone: Its target is not known.

The CDR3 is 14 residues long. Germline trimming cut 2 bases from V and 2 bases from J; bases unmatched to any gene: 6. Germline lookup yields CDR1 GTSNPN and CDR2 SVGIG (reference sequence). Every subset had its genomic DNA shared out evenly among several immunoSEQ plates. The authors' processing: From ImmunoSEQ came sequences covering only the junction and carrying no quality scores, so filtering differed. Profiling relied on immunoSEQ multiplex PCR, and the TCRdb table lists in-frame clones only, not all of them. The V and J calls and clone size are taken from that table; D and trimming were inferred from the DNA. The data show roughly 2 million clones, 85% to 95% seen once.

The chain recombines TRBV30 with TRBJ2-7; TRBD1 matches 7 bases. The material sequenced was naive CD4+ T cells sorted from blood. Subset meaning: CD45RA+ positively selected. The TCR was taken from a man between 18 and 29 years old in good health. The CDR3 nucleotides read TGTGCCTGGAGTAGGTGGGGACAGACCTACGAGCAGTACTTC. This translates into CAWSRWGQTYEQYF. The full variable domain, completed using reference TRBV30 and TRBJ2-7, is SQTIHQWPATLVQPVGSPLSLECTVEGTSNPNLYWYRQAAGRGLQLLFYSVGIGQISSEVPQNLSASRPQDRQFILSSKKLLLSDSGFYLCAWSRWGQTYEQYFGPGTRLTVT.